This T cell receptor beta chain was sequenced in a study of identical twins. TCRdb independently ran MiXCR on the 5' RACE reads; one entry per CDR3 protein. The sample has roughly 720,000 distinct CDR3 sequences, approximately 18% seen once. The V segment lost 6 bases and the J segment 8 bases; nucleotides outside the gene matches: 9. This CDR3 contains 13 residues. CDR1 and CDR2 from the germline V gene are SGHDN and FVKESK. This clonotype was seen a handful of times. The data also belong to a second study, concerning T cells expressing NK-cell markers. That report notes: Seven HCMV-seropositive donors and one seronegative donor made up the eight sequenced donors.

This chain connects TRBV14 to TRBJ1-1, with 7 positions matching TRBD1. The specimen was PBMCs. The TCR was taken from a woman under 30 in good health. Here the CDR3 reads CASSPTLTGEAFF. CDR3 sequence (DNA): TGTGCCAGCAGTCCAACATTGACAGGGGAAGCTTTCTTT.